The 14 T cell receptor beta chains presented below share a single source sample, sequenced in a study of blood T cell repertoires in COVID-19. Assay: immunoSEQ multiplex PCR; the TCRdb copy retains only in-frame clones and omits some. The sample comprises tens of thousands of clones, approximately 82% of which are singletons, and around 7.2% rests with the top ten. Sequenced: peripheral blood. Receptors were obtained from a human donor in a cohort sampled during active COVID-19.

V is TRBV19 and J is TRBJ1-3, with 7 bases matching TRBD1. Germline CDR1 reads LNHDA; CDR2 reads SQIVND (reference sequence). The CDR3 spans 16 residues. The J segment lost 0 bases and the V segment lost 4 bases, leaving 6 bases of the junction unmatched. As DNA, the CDR3 is TGTGCCAGTAGTACGCGGACAGGTTCCTCTGGAAACACCATATATTTT. It yields the protein CASSTRTGSSGNTIYF.

The genes are TRBV5-1 and TRBJ2-1; D possibly corresponds to TRBD1 (5 bases). Germline CDR1 is SGHRS and CDR2 is YFSETQ. The V end lost 0 bases, the J end lost 0 bases, and 13 bases lay between the germline ends. The CDR3 extends over 17 amino acids. The CDR3 region is CASSLVTWTNSYNEQFF. For the CDR3, the DNA is TGCGCCAGCAGCTTGGTGACGTGGACAAACTCCTACAATGAGCAGTTCTTC.

J is TRBJ1-6 and V is TRBV13; TRBD1 matches 8 bases. The CDR3 has 14 residues. J lost 9 bases, V lost 6 bases, and 7 bases had no gene match. Germline CDR1 and CDR2: PRHDT and FYEKMQ (reference sequence). CDR3 region: CASSWGQVGSPLHF. The CDR3 DNA reads as TGTGCCAGCAGTTGGGGACAGGTCGGTTCACCCCTCCACTTT.

With regard to this clone: Other DNA sequences in this sample translate to the same CDR3. The rearrangement joins TRBV3-1 (or the pseudogene TRBV3-2) to TRBJ1-1, with D perhaps matching TRBD1 (5 bases). V dropped 0 bases and J dropped 1 base, with 6 bases sitting between them. The CDR3 is 14 residues long. Per germline, CDR1 LGHDT and CDR2 YNNKEL (reference sequence). The CDR3 DNA sequence: TGTGCCAGCAGCCAAGATCAGGGGAACACTGAAGCTTTCTTT. As protein: CASSQDQGNTEAFF.

This clone came up once. The rearrangement joins TRBV6-6 to TRBJ1-2; 8 nucleotides agree with TRBD1. The CDR3 extends over 13 amino acids. Germline V gives CDR1 MNHNY, CDR2 SVGAGI (reference sequence). The trim removed 8 bases at V and 6 bases at J, leaving 8 bases unmatched. This chain's CDR3 is CASGDRGSHGYTF. The CDR3 DNA reads TGTGCCAGCGGAGACAGGGGTTCGCATGGCTACACCTTC.

This sequence joins TRBV27 and TRBJ2-1; 8 positions match TRBD2. The CDR3 consists of 17 residues. With V trimmed by 2 bases and J by 6 bases, 12 bases remained unmatched. In germline, CDR1 is MNHEY, CDR2 SMNVEV (reference sequence). The CDR3 reads CASSLSSRLAGFNEQFF. The CDR3 nucleotides read TGTGCCAGCAGTTTAAGTTCGCGGCTAGCGGGTTTCAATGAGCAGTTCTTC.

This chain joins TRBV12-3 or TRBV12-4 and TRBJ1-2; 8 nucleotides agree with TRBD1. The CDR3 sequence is 12 residues long. Trimming took 9 bases from V and 3 from J; bases not matched to a gene: 3. CDR3 sequence reads: CASNRGYYGYTF. Here the CDR3 DNA reads TGTGCCAGTAACAGGGGGTACTATGGCTACACCTTC.

As DNA, the CDR3 is TGCGCCAGCAGCCTCACTAGCGGGGCGGACATTCAGTACTTC. It encodes CASSLTSGADIQYF. The rearrangement joins TRBV5-1 to TRBJ2-4, with TRBD2 identical over 10 bases. Unmatched junction bases numbered 6, after V lost 4 bases and J lost 8 bases. This CDR3 contains 14 residues. CDR1 SGHRS and CDR2 YFSETQ come from the germline V gene.

This clone was observed a few times. The chain links TRBV7-3 to TRBJ1-3; 7 bases line up with TRBD1. CDR1 and CDR2 (germline): SGHTA, FQGTGA. The CDR3 covers 14 residues. V dropped 5 bases and J dropped 4; count of bases not matched to a gene: 5. CDR3 DNA: TGTGCCAGCAGCGCTGGGACAGCGGGAAACACCATATATTTT. It yields the protein CASSAGTAGNTIYF. The variable domain in full, with the rest retrieved from reference TRBV7-3 and TRBJ1-3, is GAGVSQTPSNKVTEKGKYVELRCDPISGHTALYWYRQSLGQGPEFLIYFQGTGAADDSGLPNDRFFAVRPEGSVSTLKIQRTERGDSAVYLCASSAGTAGNTIYFGEGSWLTVV.

The gene calls are TRBV13 and TRBJ2-7; D perhaps matches TRBD1 (6 bases). Trimming removed 5 bases at V and 0 bases at J, with 11 bases between. In germline, CDR1 is PRHDT, CDR2 FYEKMQ (reference sequence). This CDR3 is built from 14 residues. As DNA, the CDR3 is TGTGCCAGCAGCATCCGGGACAACTCCTACGAGCAGTACTTC. Translation: CASSIRDNSYEQYF. The complete variable domain, with remaining parts taken from reference TRBV13 and TRBJ2-7, reads AAGVIQSPRHLIKEKRETATLKCYPIPRHDTVYWYQQGPGQDPQFLISFYEKMQSDKGSIPDRFSAQQFSDYHSELNMSSLELGDSALYFCASSIRDNSYEQYFGPGTRLTVT.

The chain uses TRBV6-5 and TRBJ2-7; tentatively, D is TRBD1 (6 bases). Looked up from germline, CDR1 is MNHEY and CDR2 is SVGAGI. Trimming cost V 6 bases and J 0 bases, with 9 bases left between them. CDR3 length: 13 residues. As DNA, the CDR3 is TGTGCCAGCAGCCAGGACAGCTCCTACGAGCAGTACTTC. Encoded protein: CASSQDSSYEQYF.

The rearrangement uses TRBV7-2 and TRBJ2-7; D may be TRBD2 (5 bases). Germline lookup yields CDR1 SGHTA and CDR2 FQGNSA. The CDR3 sequence is 16 residues long. Trimming took 4 bases from V and 0 from J, leaving 16 bases between them. CDR3 in amino acids: CASSSPRTRNSYEQYF. CDR3 DNA: TGTGCCAGCAGCTCCCCTAGGACTCGAAACTCCTACGAGCAGTACTTC.

The rearrangement uses TRBV19 and TRBJ2-2; perhaps TRBD2 as D (5 bases). The V end lost 0 bases, the J end lost 1 base, and 9 bases lay between the germline ends. Germline-derived CDR1 and CDR2 are LNHDA and SQIVND (reference sequence). The CDR3 has 16 residues. CDR3 protein: CASSIDVGGNTGELFF. The CDR3 DNA reads TGTGCCAGTAGTATAGATGTTGGAGGGAACACCGGGGAGCTGTTTTTT.

The CDR3 nucleotides read TGTGCCAGCAGCCCGGCGGACAGGGCTTATGGCTACACCTTC. Its protein product is CASSPADRAYGYTF. The V and J genes are TRBV7-8 and TRBJ1-2, with 8 bases identical to TRBD1. J lost 5 bases, V lost 5 bases, and 7 bases had no gene match. The CDR3 extends over 14 amino acids. From germline, CDR1 is SGHVS and CDR2 FQNEAQ.